The sequence of this T cell receptor beta chain was determined in a study of T cells after posttransplantation cyclophosphamide. The trim removed 7 bases at V and 3 bases at J, leaving 5 bases unmatched. The CDR3 runs to 14 residues. Germline V gene sequence: CDR1 SEHNR, CDR2 FQNEAQ (reference sequence). Clones were sequenced by immunoSEQ multiplex PCR, and TCRdb holds only the in-frame ones, with some missing. The sample consists of 400 to 550 clones, approximately 86% of them appearing once. Study-wide points: Later post-transplant blood repertoires were often dominated by donor CD8+ memory clones. TRB overlap between skin or GI tissue T cells and blood was limited.

Remarks on this clone: Its specificity is not known.

The clonotype comes from a man between 45 and 60 years old. Sequenced input: CD8+ T cells sorted from bone marrow. The chain joins TRBV7-9 to TRBJ2-2, with 7 bases fitting TRBD2. The DNA for the CDR3 is TGTGCCAGCACGCAGCGGGGCTACACCGGGGAGCTGTTTTTT. As protein: CASTQRGYTGELFF.